These T cell receptor beta chains were read from a single sample in a study of CD8 T cells in ankylosing spondylitis. From the 5' RACE reads, TCRdb called clonotypes with MiXCR, one entry per CDR3 protein. The repertoire holds about 230,000 distinct CDR3 sequences, over 7% seen once, with 4% to 5.5% in the top ten. The sample taken for sequencing was blood, either unsorted or a sorted T cell fraction (not recorded which). The receptor set was obtained from a female donor with ankylosing spondylitis or in good health (not recorded which). Each CDR3 is given with its conserved first and last residue. The D gene is left open where the match is weak. Only part of the rows carry a size: once, few, many, or a class if the clone is expanded.

clone size,D gene,V gene,CDR3 protein
few,TRBD2,TRBV11-3,CASSLGRGLADSYEQYF
many,.,TRBV6-5,CASSYSSRQNYEQYF
many,.,TRBV7-8,CASSLVVDTQYF
many,.,TRBV3-1,CASSQAGVVNEQFF
many,.,TRBV12-3/TRBV12-4,CASSSPGLRNEQFF
many,.,TRBV4-2,CASSQDEGGSGYTF
many,.,TRBV11-1,CASSPGFGGYEQYF
many,.,TRBV11-2,CASSSTGSLGDTQYF
many,TRBD1,TRBV7-2,CASSFRTGESYEQYF
many,TRBD2,TRBV6-2/TRBV6-3,CASSYSRDYYEQYF
.,.,TRBV3-1,CASSQGGEHGVQYF
few,.,TRBV7-9,CALEYRRNTIYF
many,.,TRBV5-5,CASSLGAEWRRGTEAFF
few,TRBD1,TRBV28,CASSSHRGLGYTF
many,TRBD1,TRBV20-1,CSALTGPQETQYF
many,.,TRBV20-1,CSAFAGGYTF
many,.,TRBV20-1,CSATSAFELNTEAFF
few,.,TRBV21-1,CASSKEWREGNEQFF
many,.,TRBV18,CASSPRQAEAFF
many,TRBD1,TRBV6-5,CASRTGLDEQYF
many,.,TRBV20-1,CSARERRSYNSPLHF
many,.,TRBV7-8,CASSLSYNTEAFF
many,.,TRBV29-1,CSVESPREHTEAFF
many,TRBD2,TRBV19,CASSIVPGGEETQYF
many,.,TRBV4-3,CASSQDSGDEQFF
many,.,TRBV7-2,CASSLAVDWDQDNEQFF
few,TRBD1,TRBV27,CASSLDRGYQETQYF
many,TRBD2,TRBV2,CASSGLAGTNEQFF
many,TRBD1,TRBV27,CASSQQGGNQPQHF
many,.,TRBV9,CASSRGLLETQYF
many,.,TRBV12-3/TRBV12-4,CASSFAEEQFF
.,.,TRBV19,CASSPRDRASSEAFF
many,.,TRBV7-9,CASSLDPYEQYF
many,.,TRBV24-1,CATSARDEQFF
many,TRBD2,TRBV5-1,CASSLTSGIYNEQFF
many,TRBD2,TRBV11-2,CASSSPPGLAGLNEQFF
few,.,TRBV7-2,CASSPRVLNTEAFF
once,TRBD1,TRBV6-4,CAACDSRDRDRPTNAGNTIYF
.,.,TRBV24-1,CATSELAGETQYF
many,TRBD2,TRBV5-1,CASSSATSGAKNIQYF
few,.,TRBV4-1,CASSPTIRQSSYEQYF